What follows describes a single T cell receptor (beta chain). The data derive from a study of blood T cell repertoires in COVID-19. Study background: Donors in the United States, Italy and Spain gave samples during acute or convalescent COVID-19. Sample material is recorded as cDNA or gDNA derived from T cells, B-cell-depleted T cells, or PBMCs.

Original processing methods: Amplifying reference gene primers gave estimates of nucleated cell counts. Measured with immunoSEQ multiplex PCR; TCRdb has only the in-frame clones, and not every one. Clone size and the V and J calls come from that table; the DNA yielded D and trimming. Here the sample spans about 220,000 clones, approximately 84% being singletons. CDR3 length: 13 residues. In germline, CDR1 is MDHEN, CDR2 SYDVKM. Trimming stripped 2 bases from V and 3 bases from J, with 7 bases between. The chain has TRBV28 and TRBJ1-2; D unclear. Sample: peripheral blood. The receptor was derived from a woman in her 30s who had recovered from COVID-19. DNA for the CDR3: TGTGCCAGCAGTTTAAAACCAGACTATGGCTACACCTTC. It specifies CASSLKPDYGYTF.